The present T cell receptor (beta chain) was sequenced within a study of cytotoxic CD8 clonotypes in ibrutinib-treated CLL. About the research overall: Included were about a dozen relapsed/refractory and roughly 15 treatment-naive patients, of whom 17 were IGHV unmutated.

With respect to this clone: Its antigen is unidentified.

Here immunoSEQ multiplex PCR was the method, and the copy in TCRdb shows in-frame clones only, minus some. Of almost 250,000 clones in the sample, 70% were seen once. General study points: Clonality (at baseline) was higher than in age-matched healthy donors and tracked circulating CD8+ T-cell counts.

The CDR3 totals 12 residues. Germline V lookup: CDR1 SGHRS, CDR2 YFSETQ. Deletions cut 4 bases from V and 2 bases from J, with 7 bases between. V and J are TRBV5-1 and TRBJ2-7; unclear D gene. Specimen: PBMCs, collected after 24 months of ibrutinib treatment. The TCR comes from a human donor with chronic lymphocytic leukemia. Here the CDR3 DNA reads TGCGCCAGCAGCCCAGGCACCTACGAGCAGTACTTC. Residues: CASSPGTYEQYF.